The sequence of this TCR beta chain was determined in a study of early T cells in non-severe SARS-CoV-2 infection. On the study more broadly: Sequencing used unsorted whole-blood bulk RNA, so chains lack pairing.

TCRdb re-called the 5' RACE reads through MiXCR, storing one row per CDR3 protein. This table has fewer than 85,000 distinct CDR3 sequences, around 12% appearing once. This CDR3 is 15 amino acids long. Germline loops: CDR1 SGHTA, CDR2 FQGNSA. Trimming pared 1 base from V and 3 bases from J, leaving 12 bases between. This clonotype was seen repeatedly, ten times or more. Sequenced material: whole blood. The V and J genes are TRBV7-2 and TRBJ1-2; possible D gene TRBD1, 5 bases. The origin of this receptor is an adult who was a healthcare worker with PCR-confirmed SARS-CoV-2 infection or an uninfected control (not recorded which). The CDR3 protein is CASSLDPTGYYGYTF. The CDR3 region has the DNA TGTGCCAGCAGCTTAGACCCAACAGGATACTATGGCTACACCTTC.